Below are 20 T cell receptor beta chains sequenced from a single sample in a study of monozygotic twins with inflammatory bowel disease. TCRdb processed the 5' RACE reads again and assigns one entry to each CDR3 protein, with no DNA. The sample table includes approximately 120,000 distinct CDR3 sequences. The sequenced sample consisted of blood. These receptors came from a human donor with ulcerative colitis or Crohn's disease, or a healthy co-twin of an affected twin (not recorded which).

The J gene is TRBJ1-1, the V gene TRBV7-8. This CDR3 is 14 amino acids long. Germline-derived CDR1 and CDR2 are SGHVS and FQNEAQ. This CDR3 reads CASSLVTASLEAFF.

This chain links TRBV4-2 with TRBJ1-5; the D gene TCRdb calls, TRBD1, cannot be checked with no DNA. The CDR3 consists of 15 residues. Germline CDR1 LGHNA, CDR2 YNFKEQ. CDR3: CASSLDTNSNQPQHF.

The chain recombines TRBV20-1 with TRBJ1-1. The CDR3 has 12 amino acids. Looked up from germline, CDR1 is DFQATT and CDR2 is SNEGSKA (reference sequence). This CDR3 reads CSVFRQNTEAFF.

The rearrangement joins TRBV28 to TRBJ2-3; the D call of TRBD1 rests on TCRdb alone, since no DNA is present to check it. This CDR3 contains 16 residues. CDR1 is MDHEN, CDR2 SYDVKM, per germline. CDR3: CASSPARGGGTDTQYF.

The CDR3: CASSYPAAFKNTEAFF. The rearrangement uses TRBV6-2 or TRBV6-3 and TRBJ1-1. Germline V lookup: CDR1 MNHEY, CDR2 SVGEGT. The CDR3 spans 16 residues.

J is TRBJ2-7 and V is TRBV5-1; TCRdb designates TRBD1, a call that cannot be tested without DNA. Germline V gene data show CDR1 as SGHRS and CDR2 as YFSETQ. This CDR3 has 16 amino acids. The CDR3 is CASSPLAGRSSYEQYF. Full variable domain (outside the CDR3, taken from reference TRBV5-1 and TRBJ2-7): KAGVTQTPRYLIKTRGQQVTLSCSPISGHRSVSWYQQTPGQGLQFLFEYFSETQRNKGNFPGRFSGRQFSNSRSEMNVSTLELGDSALYLCASSPLAGRSSYEQYFGPGTRLTVT.

The chain employs TRBV25-1 and TRBJ2-3; TCRdb's D gene call, TRBD2, goes unchecked for lack of DNA. This CDR3 has 15 amino acids. Germline lookup yields CDR1 MGHDK and CDR2 SYGVNS. The CDR3 here is CASTAGGTSTDTQYF.

J is TRBJ2-1 and V is TRBV19; TCRdb designates TRBD1, a call that cannot be tested without DNA. The CDR3 contains 14 residues. CDR1 LNHDA and CDR2 SQIVND come from the germline V gene (reference sequence). This CDR3 reads CASSIRGDYNEQFF.

The rearrangement joins TRBV5-1 to TRBJ2-3; the TRBD1 assignment by TCRdb is unverifiable without DNA. The CDR3 is made up of 17 amino acids. Germline CDR1 reads SGHRS; CDR2 reads YFSETQ. The CDR3 region is CASSNPSGRTYGNTQYF.

The chain employs TRBV3-1 and TRBJ2-1; the D call from TCRdb, TRBD1, cannot be confirmed without DNA. The CDR3 runs to 14 residues. The germline V gene encodes CDR1 LGHDT and CDR2 YNNKEL (reference sequence). The CDR3 spells CASSPGTGPNEQFF.

The chain has TRBV10-3 and TRBJ1-6. The germline V gene has CDR1 ENHRY and CDR2 SYGVKD. This CDR3 region has 16 residues. CDR3 sequence reads: CAISESFDGEIPPLHF.

This chain connects TRBV20-1 to TRBJ1-1. Germline V gene lookup returns CDR1 DFQATT and CDR2 SNEGSKA (reference sequence). This CDR3 region has 13 residues. The CDR3 is CSALFDKNTEAFF.

This rearrangement joins TRBV6-5 to TRBJ2-7; the D call of TRBD1 rests on TCRdb alone, since no DNA is present to check it. This CDR3 has 13 amino acids. CDR1 MNHEY and CDR2 SVGAGI come from the germline V gene. This chain's CDR3 is CASNKQGSYEQYF.

The CDR3 reads CASSSFMEQQETQYF. The rearrangement links TRBV6-5 to TRBJ2-5. There are 15 residues in the CDR3. Germline CDR1 and CDR2: MNHEY and SVGAGI.

The chain joins TRBV7-2 to TRBJ2-5; TCRdb returns TRBD2, unconfirmable since there is no DNA. The length of the CDR3 is 16 residues. The V gene's germline CDR1 is SGHTA and CDR2 FQGNSA. CDR3 sequence reads: CASSQTSGGGVGTQYF.

The chain combines TRBV5-6 with TRBJ2-1; lacking DNA, the TRBD1 call made by TCRdb goes unchecked. Germline V lookup: CDR1 SGHDT, CDR2 YYEEEE. This CDR3 has 13 residues. CDR3 loop: CASSHGTGYERFF.

V is TRBV7-9 and J is TRBJ1-3. The CDR3 is 14 residues long. The germline V gene encodes CDR1 SEHNR and CDR2 FQNEAQ (reference sequence). The CDR3 sequence: CASSLGELGNTIYF.

The chain couples TRBV12-3 or TRBV12-4 to TRBJ2-7; the D call of TRBD1 rests on TCRdb alone, since no DNA is present to check it. The CDR3 consists of 12 residues. Here the CDR3 reads CASSIDTGTQYF.

The chain recombines TRBV7-9 with TRBJ1-1; TCRdb returns TRBD1, unconfirmable since there is no DNA. The CDR3 is 13 amino acids. Germline lookup yields CDR1 SEHNR and CDR2 FQNEAQ (reference sequence). This chain's CDR3 is CASSFTGNTEAFF.

The chain employs TRBV10-2 and TRBJ2-1; TCRdb reports TRBD2, a call that lacks DNA to check it against. The CDR3 contains 14 residues. CDR1 is WSHSY, CDR2 SAAADI, per germline. CDR3 residues: CASSGWAAENEQFF.